This T cell receptor (beta chain) was observed in a study of shared clonotypes between healthy human individuals. A single count supports this clone. Germline loops: CDR1 SGHDT, CDR2 YYEEEE. CDR3 size: 11 residues. Trimming shortened V by 3 bases and J by 7 bases, and 6 bases separated the two germline ends. Generated by immunoSEQ multiplex PCR, the TCRdb table keeps only in-frame clones and is missing some. The sample records about 2.3 million clones, less than 95% being singletons. It was into CD45RA+ naive and CD45RA-negative memory subsets that the CD4+ cells were split. V and J are TRBV5-6 and TRBJ2-3; D is ambiguous. The sequenced sample consisted of naive CD4+ T cells from PBMCs. Subset noted: CD45RA+ positively selected. The origin of this receptor is a man between 18 and 29 years old in good health. Some clones in this sample may be carry-over from other donors' samples. CDR3 coding DNA: TGTGCCAGCAGCTCGTCATATACGCAGTATTTT. Protein sequence: CASSSSYTQYF.